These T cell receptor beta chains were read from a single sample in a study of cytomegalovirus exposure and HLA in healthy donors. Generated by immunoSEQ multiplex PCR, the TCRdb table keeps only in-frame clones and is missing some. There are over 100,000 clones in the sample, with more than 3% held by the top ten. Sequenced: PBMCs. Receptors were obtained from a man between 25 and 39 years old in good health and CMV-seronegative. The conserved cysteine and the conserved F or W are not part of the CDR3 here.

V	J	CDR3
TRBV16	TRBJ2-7	ASSRGWGIRPGEQY
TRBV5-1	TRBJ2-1	ASSPGTSGGASYEQF
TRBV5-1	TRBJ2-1	ASSPSGGAVDEQF
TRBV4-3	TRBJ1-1	ASSQLGGTEAF
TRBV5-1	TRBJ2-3	ASSPTSGGHGTDTQY
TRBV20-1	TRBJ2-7	SARQGYEQY
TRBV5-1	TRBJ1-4	ASSNSGTGNEKLF
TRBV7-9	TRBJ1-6	ASNREGTPLH
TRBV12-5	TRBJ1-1	ASGLGLGPEAF
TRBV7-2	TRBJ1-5	ASSLAATDYQPQH
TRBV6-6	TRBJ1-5	ASSRDNQPQH
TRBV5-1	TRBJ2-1	ASRDPGTGVSGEQF
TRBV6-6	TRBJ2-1	ASSYGGGRDEQF
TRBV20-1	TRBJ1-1	SARTGSEAF
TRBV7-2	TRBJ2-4	ASCLAGGQNIQY
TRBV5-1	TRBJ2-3	ASSPEGDTQY
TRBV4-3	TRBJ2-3	ASSQDYRSGGQDTQY
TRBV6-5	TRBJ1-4	ASSTGRNEKLF
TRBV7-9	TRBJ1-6	ASSFGRGFGSPLH
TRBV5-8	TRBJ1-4	ASSLGPLRVQTNEKLF
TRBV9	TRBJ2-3	ASSVALGDRGADTQY
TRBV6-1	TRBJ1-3	ASSPRETGQTIY
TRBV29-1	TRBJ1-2	SVVGQGSYGYT
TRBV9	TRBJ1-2	ASSAQGGIYGYT
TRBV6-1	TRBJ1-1	ASSRQENTEAF
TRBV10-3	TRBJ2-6	AISRQGGLSGANVLT
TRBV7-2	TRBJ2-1	ASSPLLLSSYNEQF
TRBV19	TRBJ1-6	ASSQTGSSYNSPLH
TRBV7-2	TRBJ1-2	ASNPPPGVSYGYT
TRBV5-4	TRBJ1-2	ASSTRGQGRYGYT
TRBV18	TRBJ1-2	ASSPTVDQGSYGYT
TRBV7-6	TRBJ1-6	ASSLVSGKNSPLH
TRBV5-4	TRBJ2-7	ASSLGLAGAYEQY
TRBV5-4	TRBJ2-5	ASSSGGTSGAIDY
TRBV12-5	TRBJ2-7	ASGSLTASYEQY
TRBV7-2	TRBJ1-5	ASSQQRDQPQH
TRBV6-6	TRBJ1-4	ASSRTGLDEKLF
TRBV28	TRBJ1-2	ASSSQGAVHGYT
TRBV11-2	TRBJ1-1	ASSQGTAMNTEAF
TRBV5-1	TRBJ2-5	ASSYQGAQETQY
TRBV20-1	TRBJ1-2	SAPAGGYT
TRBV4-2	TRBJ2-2	ASSLGQLNTGELF
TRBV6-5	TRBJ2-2	ASSWTGNTGELF
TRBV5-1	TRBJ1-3	ASSFTGTVGGNTIY
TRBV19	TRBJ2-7	ASTGPFSYEQY
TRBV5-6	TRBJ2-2	ASSSRDIGAGELF
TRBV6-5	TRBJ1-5	ASSYAEDRADQPQH
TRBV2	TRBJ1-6	ASSQRQSSYNSPLH
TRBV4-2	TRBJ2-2	ASSQDRPNTGELF
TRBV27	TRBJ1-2	ASRPRGGLVGGYT
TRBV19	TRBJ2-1	ASSGGASGAYNEQF
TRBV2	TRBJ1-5	ASSMAGVQPQH
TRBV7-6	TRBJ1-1	ASSLGNRAEAF
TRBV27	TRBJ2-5	ASSRSSGGLSETQY
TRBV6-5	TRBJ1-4	ASSRTGRTNEKLF
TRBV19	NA	ASSWGEAYEQY
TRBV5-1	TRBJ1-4	ASSFATNEKLF
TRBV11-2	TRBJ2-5	ASSLIVAGETQY
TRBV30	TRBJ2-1	AWRSPGQGLYNEQF
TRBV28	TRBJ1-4	ASSSATNEKLF